These 10 T cell receptor beta chains share one sample of origin, sequenced in a study of shared clonotypes between healthy human individuals. Generated by immunoSEQ multiplex PCR, the TCRdb table keeps only in-frame clones and is missing some. This sample has about half a million clones, with more than 75% found just once. Sequencing used PBMCs. The source of these receptors is a woman in her 40s in good health. Some clones in this sample may be carry-over from other donors' samples.

The chain carries TRBV7-6 and TRBJ1-3; TRBD1 might be the D (5 bases). This CDR3 spans 16 amino acids. Trimming stripped 5 bases from V and 0 bases from J, with 14 bases between. Germline values: CDR1 SGHVS, CDR2 FNYEAQ. The CDR3 DNA follows: TGTGCCAGCAGCCCCGGGACGCCGAGCTCTGGAAACACCATATATTTT. This codes for CASSPGTPSSGNTIYF.

The chain recombines TRBV21-1 with TRBJ1-4. TRBV21-1 is designated a pseudogene. This CDR3 is 14 amino acids long. The DNA of the CDR3 is TGTGCCAGCAGCAAAGGGGCGGACAATGAAAAACTGTTTTTT. This encodes CASSKGADNEKLFF.

The rearrangement joins TRBV30 to TRBJ2-3; D gene unclear. The CDR3 sequence is 11 residues long. CDR1 is GTSNPN and CDR2 is SVGIG in the germline V gene (reference sequence). Trimming removed 2 bases from V and 4 bases from J, with 4 bases in between. The CDR3 spells CAWSFADTQYF. In DNA, the CDR3 is TGTGCCTGGAGTTTTGCAGATACGCAGTATTTT.

J is TRBJ1-2 and V is TRBV19; 10 nucleotides agree with TRBD1. This CDR3 has 15 amino acids. J lost 3 bases, V lost 5 bases, and 6 bases had no gene match. Germline assignment: CDR1 LNHDA and CDR2 SQIVND (reference sequence). The CDR3 reads CASSLRTGGDYGYTF. CDR3 nucleotide sequence: TGTGCCAGTAGTCTCAGGACAGGGGGTGACTATGGCTACACCTTC.

A remark on this clone: This may be a read error: a much more frequent sequence differs by one nucleotide. Other DNA variants within this sample encode the same CDR3. The chain couples TRBV28 to TRBJ2-3; D is undetermined. CDR1 and CDR2 from the germline V gene are MDHEN and SYDVKM. Trimming cost V 6 bases and J 0 bases, with 4 bases left between them. This CDR3 contains 12 residues. The CDR3 DNA follows: TGTGCCAGCAGCCCTAGCACAGATACGCAGTATTTT. Translating gives CASSPSTDTQYF. The full variable domain, its missing parts supplied by reference TRBV28 and TRBJ2-3, is DVKVTQSSRYLVKRTGEKVFLECVQDMDHENMFWYRQDPGLGLRLIYFSYDVKMKEKGDIPEGYSVSREKKERFSLILESASTNQTSMYLCASSPSTDTQYFGPGTRLTVL.

The V call is TRBV29-1, the J call TRBJ1-2; perhaps TRBD1 as D (5 bases). Trimming removed 3 bases from V and 5 bases from J, with 10 bases in between. This CDR3 is 12 amino acids long. Germline loops: CDR1 SQVTM, CDR2 ANQGSEA. The CDR3 region is CSVEGTVYGYTF. In DNA form, the CDR3 reads TGCAGCGTTGAGGGGACTGTGTATGGCTACACCTTC.

The chain combines TRBV2 with TRBJ1-1, with D possibly matching TRBD1 (6 bases). The V gene lost 0 bases and the J gene lost 9 bases, with 11 bases spanning the gap. The CDR3 length is 13 residues. The germline CDR1 and CDR2 sequences are SNHLY and FYNNEI. The CDR3 DNA sequence: TGTGCCAGCAGTGAAGCGGGCGGGGGCAAAGCTTTCTTT. Encoded protein: CASSEAGGGKAFF.

This clone was counted many times. The CDR3 DNA is TGTGCCAGCAGCCGTGGCAGGGGGACCGTCGGCTACACCTTC. Residues: CASSRGRGTVGYTF. This chain joins TRBV6-5 and TRBJ1-2, with TRBD1 identical over 7 bases. CDR1 is MNHEY and CDR2 is SVGAGI in the germline V gene. CDR3 length equals 14 residues. V shed 6 bases, J shed 8 bases, and the junction held 12 bases outside the gene matches.

This sequence joins TRBV30 and TRBJ1-1, with 7 bases matching TRBD1. With 3 bases clipped from V and 5 bases from J, the junction kept 6 bases outside the gene matches. CDR1 is GTSNPN, CDR2 SVGIG, per germline (reference sequence). The CDR3 totals 13 residues. CDR3 in amino acids: CAWRRQGGTEAFF. DNA for the CDR3: TGTGCCTGGAGACGGCAGGGGGGGACTGAAGCTTTCTTT. Using reference TRBV30 and TRBJ1-1 for the parts outside the CDR3, the full variable domain is SQTIHQWPATLVQPVGSPLSLECTVEGTSNPNLYWYRQAAGRGLQLLFYSVGIGQISSEVPQNLSASRPQDRQFILSSKKLLLSDSGFYLCAWRRQGGTEAFFGQGTRLTVV.

The genes are TRBV2 and TRBJ2-1, with 9 nucleotides matching TRBD1. Trimming removed 6 bases from V and 0 bases from J; junction bases left unmatched: 3. There are 15 residues in the CDR3. Germline CDR1 SNHLY, CDR2 FYNNEI. This CDR3 is CASRGTGSSYNEQFF. CDR3 in DNA: TGTGCCAGCAGGGGGACAGGGAGCTCCTACAATGAGCAGTTCTTC.